This T cell receptor (beta chain) was profiled in a study of blood T cell repertoires in COVID-19. In the study overall: There were acute and convalescent COVID-19 samples, and they came from the United States, Italy and Spain.

V was cut by 3 bases and J by 0 bases, with 11 bases left in between. The germline CDR1 and CDR2 sequences are KGHSH and LQKENI. The CDR3 is 15 residues long. Under the authors' procedure: Reference gene primer amplification gave estimated nucleated cell counts. Libraries were prepared by immunoSEQ multiplex PCR; TCRdb keeps only in-frame clonotypes and omits some of them. The DNA was the basis for D and trimming; V, J and clone size are from that table. The data contain about 210,000 clones, just under 85% of them seen just once; the ten biggest clones take up about 0.91%. Seattle patient enrollment occurred during active infection, with longitudinal follow-up thereafter.

This receptor was taken from a man aged 60 to 69 with COVID-19, enrolled during active disease. This chain joins TRBV18 and TRBJ1-1; D possibly corresponds to TRBD1 (5 bases). Input material: peripheral blood. CDR3 loop: CASSPGPNMNTEAFF. CDR3 DNA sequence: TGTGCCAGCTCACCGGGGCCTAATATGAACACTGAAGCTTTCTTT.